This record concerns one T cell receptor beta chain sequence. Its antigen remains unidentified. Sequencing used immunoSEQ multiplex PCR; TCRdb keeps in-frame clones, though not all of them. The table shows about 78,000 clones, with roughly 86% occurring only once. The data originate from a study of T cells in localized non-small cell lung cancer. This CDR3 has 16 residues. CDR1 and CDR2 from the germline V gene are SGHRS and YFSETQ. J gave up 6 bases and V 4 bases, and 10 bases lay outside the gene matches. Study-wide results and caveats: Because sequencing included only one region (of the tumor), heterogeneity remains possible. A denser population of T cells in blood accompanied longer overall survival.

This TCR derives from a man aged 35-75 years with stage I lung adenocarcinoma. The chain has TRBV5-1 and TRBJ2-3, with 11 bases identical to TRBD1. The sequences come from peripheral blood, collected before any cancer treatment. CDR3: CASSPGLGQGGDTQYF. The CDR3 nucleotides read TGCGCCAGCAGCCCCGGCTTGGGACAGGGGGGGGATACGCAGTATTTT.